This T cell receptor (beta chain) was documented in a study of cytomegalovirus exposure and HLA in healthy donors. Study results and limitations: It was confirmed in vitro that a few of the CMV-associated chains were specific for CMV antigens.

The length of the CDR3 is 12 residues. Trimming removed 3 bases at V and 0 bases at J, with 5 bases between. The germline V gene has CDR1 SQVTM and CDR2 ANQGSEA. Produced via immunoSEQ multiplex PCR; TCRdb's table is partial and in-frame only. The sample has 120,000 or so clones, approximately 85% seen once; the top ten hold roughly 5%. This clone came up once. No antigen is known for it. The sequenced sample consisted of PBMCs. The sequence was obtained from a man aged 18 to 30 in good health and CMV-seronegative. The rearrangement uses TRBV29-1 and TRBJ1-1; D gene unclear. For the CDR3, the DNA is TGCAGCGTTGATTCTATGAACACTGAAGCTTTCTTT. It encodes CSVDSMNTEAFF.